The 30 T cell receptor beta chains below come from one sample, sequenced in a study of cytomegalovirus exposure and HLA in healthy donors (TCRdb year 2017). Receptor amplification or capture employed the immunoSEQ multiplex PCR assay. A mixture of 60 forward primers for TCR Vbeta segments and 13 reverse primers for TCR Jbeta segments was used in the multiplex PCR. This immuneACCESS table, as held by TCRdb, lists in-frame sequences with V and J called but not all clones. Of the missing ones, under half trace to an unresolved V gene in checked studies; the others have no known cause. In all, the sample holds about 85,000 clones, and about three quarters of those were seen once. Roughly 2% of the sample rests with the top ten. The sequenced material came from PBMCs. These TCRs come from a boy aged 5-17 years in good health and CMV-seronegative.

This chain's CDR3 is CASSRTTGEGTQPQHF. Written as DNA, the CDR3 is TGTGCCAGCAGCCGTACGACAGGTGAAGGCACTCAGCCCCAGCATTTT. The chain combines TRBV5-4 with TRBJ1-5, with D tentatively TRBD1 (6 bases). Trimming left V 4 bases short and J 6 bases short, with 20 bases between. CDR3 size: 16 residues. Germline loops: CDR1 SGHNT, CDR2 YYREEE (reference sequence).

This chain connects TRBV2 to TRBJ2-7; D gene unclear. The CDR3 is made up of 11 amino acids. Trimming took off 6 bases at V and 2 bases at J, with 5 bases between the two ends. The germline gives CDR1 SNHLY, CDR2 FYNNEI. CDR3 protein: CASSPAYEQYF. CDR3 sequence (DNA): TGTGCCAGCAGCCCCGCCTACGAGCAGTACTTC.

The rearrangement uses TRBV9 and TRBJ1-5; 7 bases match TRBD1. Per the germline V gene, CDR1 is SGDLS and CDR2 is YYNGEE. V shed 3 bases and J 4 bases; nucleotides not matched to a gene: 4. The CDR3 length is 14 residues. The CDR3 DNA reads as TGTGCCAGCAGCGCCGGACAGGCTAATCAGCCCCAGCATTTT. Amino acid sequence: CASSAGQANQPQHF.

The chain uses TRBV27 and TRBJ2-3; 10 bases line up with TRBD1. The V segment lost 8 bases and the J segment 2 bases; nucleotides outside the gene matches: 7. The germline V gene encodes CDR1 MNHEY and CDR2 SMNVEV (reference sequence). The CDR3 runs 15 residues. Written as DNA, the CDR3 is TGTGCCAGCGGACCGACAGGGGGCTTCACAGATACGCAGTATTTT. Amino acid sequence: CASGPTGGFTDTQYF.

The chain couples TRBV28 to TRBJ2-2, with 10 bases identical to TRBD1. Germline assignment: CDR1 MDHEN and CDR2 SYDVKM. The V gene end was trimmed by 8 bases and the J gene end by 4 bases; junction bases not matched to a gene: 1. The CDR3 spans 13 residues. Here the CDR3 reads CASGQGVTGELFF. The CDR3 nucleotides are TGTGCCAGCGGACAGGGGGTCACCGGGGAGCTGTTTTTT.

The V call is TRBV4-3, the J call TRBJ1-3; D not resolved. This CDR3 has 15 residues. Trimming stripped 0 bases from V and 2 bases from J, with 8 bases between. CDR1 is LGHNA, CDR2 YSLEER, per germline. This CDR3 is CASSQDRTAGNTIYF. The CDR3 DNA reads as TGCGCCAGCAGCCAAGATCGAACTGCTGGAAACACCATATATTTT.

This clone was observed a few times. The rearrangement joins TRBV6-5 to TRBJ2-7; D uncertain. The CDR3 sequence is 13 residues long. Per germline, CDR1 MNHEY and CDR2 SVGAGI. The V end lost 2 bases, the J end lost 3 bases, and 8 bases lay between the germline ends. The CDR3 DNA is TGTGCCAGCAGTTACGATAAGAGCTACGAGCAGTACTTC. It codes for CASSYDKSYEQYF.

The chain links TRBV4-1 to TRBJ2-6; 7 nucleotides match TRBD1. This CDR3 is built from 16 residues. V shed 5 bases and J 2 bases; nucleotides not matched to a gene: 6. Germline V lookup: CDR1 MGHRA, CDR2 YSYEKL. CDR3 sequence: CASSVRQGAGANVLTF. CDR3 bases: TGCGCCAGCAGCGTCCGACAGGGTGCTGGGGCCAACGTCCTGACTTTC.

This clone was detected only a few times. The rearrangement links TRBV27 to TRBJ1-5; tentatively, D is TRBD1 (5 bases). In germline, CDR1 is MNHEY, CDR2 SMNVEV (reference sequence). The CDR3 is 14 residues long. Trimming cost V 6 bases and J 2 bases, with 11 bases left between them. The CDR3 DNA sequence: TGTGCCAGCAGCCCAGACAGTGGCAATCAGCCCCAGCATTTT. It codes for CASSPDSGNQPQHF.

The chain combines TRBV10-3 with TRBJ2-7; TRBD1 aligns across 10 bases. The CDR3 consists of 13 residues. CDR1 and CDR2 from the germline V gene are ENHRY and SYGVKD. After removal of 10 bases from V and 3 bases from J, the junction contained 6 bases not matched to a gene. DNA of the CDR3: TGTGCCACTGGGGACAGGGGATACTACGAGCAGTACTTC. It codes for CATGDRGYYEQYF.

This clone was detected only once. This sequence joins TRBV2 and TRBJ2-7, with TRBD2 as a possible D gene (5 bases). Trimming left V 8 bases short and J 2 bases short, with 10 bases between. There are 12 residues in the CDR3. The germline CDR1 and CDR2 sequences are SNHLY and FYNNEI. CDR3 nucleotide sequence: TGTGCCAGCGGGAGTTCCACCTACGAGCAGTACTTC. It encodes CASGSSTYEQYF. The variable domain in full, completed from reference TRBV2 and TRBJ2-7, reads EPEVTQTPSHQVTQMGQEVILRCVPISNHLYFYWYRQILGQKVEFLVSFYNNEISEKSEIFDDQFSVERPDGSNFTLKIRSTKLEDSAMYFCASGSSTYEQYFGPGTRLTVT.

The rearrangement links TRBV7-2 to TRBJ1-1; D unclear. Germline V lookup: CDR1 SGHTA, CDR2 FQGNSA. The CDR3 loop spans 14 amino acids. Between the trimmed V and J ends, which lost 5 bases and 1 base, there was a span of 11 bases. The DNA of the CDR3 is TGTGCCAGCAGCCCTGGCCTGTCGAACACTGAAGCTTTCTTT. As protein: CASSPGLSNTEAFF. The complete variable domain, with remaining parts taken from reference TRBV7-2 and TRBJ1-1, reads GAGVSQSPSNKVTEKGKDVELRCDPISGHTALYWYRQSLGQGLEFLIYFQGNSAPDKSGLPSDRFSAERTGGSVSTLTIQRTQQEDSAVYLCASSPGLSNTEAFFGQGTRLTVV.

Details on this clone: Other DNA variants within this sample encode the same CDR3. V gene TRBV30 combines with J gene TRBJ1-2, with 7 bases lining up with TRBD1. Trimming cost V 1 base and J 4 bases; bases outside gene matches: 0. The germline CDR1 and CDR2 sequences are GTSNPN and SVGIG (reference sequence). The CDR3 has 12 residues. The CDR3 sequence: CAWSGTGYGYTF. The CDR3, as DNA: TGTGCCTGGAGTGGGACAGGCTATGGCTACACCTTC.

The chain is built from TRBV5-1 and TRBJ2-7; a weak D match, TRBD1 (5 bases). CDR3 length: 16 amino acids. From germline, CDR1 is SGHRS and CDR2 YFSETQ. Trimming took off 0 bases at V and 2 bases at J, with 15 bases between the two ends. CDR3 bases: TGCGCCAGCAGCTTGGCCTGGCAGGGTCCTCCCTACGAGCAGTACTTC. It encodes CASSLAWQGPPYEQYF.

CDR3 coding DNA: TGTGCCAGCAGCTTAGGGCGGGGGGTCTCCTACGAGCAGTACTTC. Residues: CASSLGRGVSYEQYF. J is TRBJ2-7 and V is TRBV7-6; 8 bases align to TRBD2. The CDR3 is 15 residues long. V trimming: 1 base; J trimming: 0 bases; junction bases outside the gene matches: 2. CDR1 is SGHVS and CDR2 is FNYEAQ in the germline V gene.

The chain has TRBV7-9 and TRBJ2-3, with TRBD2 matching 8 bases. This CDR3 comprises 15 residues. The germline gives CDR1 SEHNR, CDR2 FQNEAQ (reference sequence). V shed 5 bases, J shed 5 bases, and the junction held 9 bases outside the gene matches. CDR3 sequence (DNA): TGTGCCAGCAGCCCTGGACTAGCCGGGCTAGATACGCAGTATTTT. The encoded protein is CASSPGLAGLDTQYF.

V and J are TRBV13 and TRBJ2-1; TRBD2 matches 14 bases. The germline V gene has CDR1 PRHDT and CDR2 FYEKMQ (reference sequence). This CDR3 has 17 residues. The J segment lost 2 bases and the V segment lost 5 bases, leaving 5 bases of the junction unmatched. CDR3 DNA sequence: TGTGCCAGCAGCCCCAGGACTAGCGGGGGGCCCTACAATGAGCAGTTCTTC. Its translation: CASSPRTSGGPYNEQFF. The full variable domain, with the rest looked up from reference TRBV13 and TRBJ2-1, is AAGVIQSPRHLIKEKRETATLKCYPIPRHDTVYWYQQGPGQDPQFLISFYEKMQSDKGSIPDRFSAQQFSDYHSELNMSSLELGDSALYFCASSPRTSGGPYNEQFFGPGTRLTVL.

The chain links TRBV9 to TRBJ2-7; TRBD1 matches at 11 bases. This CDR3 spans 15 amino acids. Germline V gene lookup returns CDR1 SGDLS and CDR2 YYNGEE. The ends lost 4 bases at V and 7 bases at J; junction bases unmatched: 10. The CDR3 DNA follows: TGTGCCAGCAGCTCGGGACAGGGGGTGGGTGGGGAGCAGTACTTC. Translation gives CASSSGQGVGGEQYF.

CDR3 sequence (DNA): TGCAGCGTTGAACCGGCTGGACAGGGCCTAAGCACAGATACGCAGTATTTT. This translates into CSVEPAGQGLSTDTQYF. The chain has TRBV29-1 and TRBJ2-3; TRBD1 aligns across 8 bases. V shed 2 bases and J 0 bases; nucleotides not matched to a gene: 10. Germline CDR1 reads SQVTM; CDR2 reads ANQGSEA. This CDR3 is 17 amino acids long.

The chain uses TRBV28 and TRBJ2-3; 9 bases match TRBD2. In germline, CDR1 is MDHEN, CDR2 SYDVKM. This CDR3 has 14 amino acids. V trimming: 8 bases; J trimming: 2 bases; junction bases outside the gene matches: 5. CDR3 DNA sequence: TGTGCCAGCTCGAAGCGGGGGGACACAGATACGCAGTATTTT. The encoded protein is CASSKRGDTDTQYF.

The rearrangement uses TRBV29-1 and TRBJ1-2, with 7 bases aligning to TRBD1. Germline CDR1 reads SQVTM; CDR2 reads ANQGSEA. The CDR3 sequence is 11 residues long. J was trimmed by 7 bases and V by 4 bases; bases with no gene match: 3. DNA for the CDR3: TGCAGCGTTGGACAGGGAACTGGCTACACCTTC. It translates to CSVGQGTGYTF. Filled out from reference TRBV29-1 and TRBJ1-2, the complete variable domain reads SAVISQKPSRDICQRGTSLTIQCQVDSQVTMMFWYRQQPGQSLTLIATANQGSEATYESGFVIDKFPISRPNLTFSTLTVSNMSPEDSSIYLCSVGQGTGYTFGSGTRLTVV.

The V call is TRBV5-4, the J call TRBJ1-1; the match to TRBD1 covers 7 bases. V dropped 2 bases and J dropped 3; count of bases not matched to a gene: 4. CDR1 SGHNT and CDR2 YYREEE come from the germline V gene (reference sequence). There are 14 residues in the CDR3. In DNA, the CDR3 is TGTGCCAGCAGCTTACAGGGGAGAGACACTGAAGCTTTCTTT. Translated, it gives CASSLQGRDTEAFF.

This chain connects TRBV7-3 to TRBJ1-1; perhaps TRBD1 as D (5 bases). The V end lost 6 bases, the J end lost 5 bases, and 13 bases lay between the germline ends. The CDR3 totals 13 residues. Germline V gene lookup returns CDR1 SGHTA and CDR2 FQGTGA. The DNA of the CDR3 is TGTGCCAGCAGACGGGACTTCAGGACTGAAGCTTTCTTT. Protein: CASRRDFRTEAFF.

In its sample, this clone was seen a few times. The chain employs TRBV6-1 and TRBJ2-6; 12 bases map to TRBD1. Germline V gene sequence: CDR1 MNHNS, CDR2 SASEGT. The length of the CDR3 is 20 residues. V lost 0 bases and J lost 0; bases outside the gene matches: 6. The CDR3 DNA sequence: TGTGCCAGCAGTGAAGCGACCCCGGGACAGGGGGCCTCTGGGGCCAACGTCCTGACTTTC. Its protein is CASSEATPGQGASGANVLTF.

The rearrangement joins TRBV7-2 to TRBJ2-5, with 16 positions matching TRBD2. V trimming: 5 bases; J trimming: 3 bases; junction bases outside the gene matches: 3. CDR1 SGHTA and CDR2 FQGNSA come from the germline V gene. The CDR3 extends over 16 amino acids. The CDR3 DNA reads TGTGCCAGCAGCATCGGGACTAGCGGGAGGGAAGAGACCCAGTACTTC. It yields the protein CASSIGTSGREETQYF.

This chain connects TRBV6-5 to TRBJ1-2; D may be TRBD1 (5 bases). The CDR3 loop spans 13 amino acids. Germline V gene sequence: CDR1 MNHEY, CDR2 SVGAGI. Trimming removed 0 bases at V and 6 bases at J, with 8 bases between. The CDR3 region is CASSYSGRDGYTF. In nucleotides, the CDR3 is TGTGCCAGCAGTTACTCGGGCAGGGATGGCTACACCTTC.

The chain joins TRBV7-9 to TRBJ1-1; TRBD1 might be the D (6 bases). CDR3 size: 13 residues. The ends were cut back, 4 bases at V and 5 bases at J, with 11 bases in the middle. Germline values: CDR1 SEHNR, CDR2 FQNEAQ (reference sequence). CDR3 nucleotide sequence: TGTGCCAGCAGCTCCCCTAGGGGGACTGAAGCTTTCTTT. It specifies CASSSPRGTEAFF.

This chain connects TRBV6-6 to TRBJ1-1; 9 nucleotides align to TRBD1. This CDR3 comprises 15 residues. Germline V gives CDR1 MNHNY, CDR2 SVGAGI (reference sequence). The V segment lost 2 bases and the J segment 5 bases; nucleotides outside the gene matches: 6. The CDR3 DNA reads as TGTGCCAGCAGTTACCCGCGGACAGGGGAGACTGAAGCTTTCTTT. It codes for CASSYPRTGETEAFF.

This clone occurred a few times. The V and J genes are TRBV7-2 and TRBJ1-2, with D uncertain. V lost 1 base and J 3 bases, leaving 9 bases between the germline ends. Germline V gives CDR1 SGHTA, CDR2 FQGNSA. The CDR3 length is 14 residues. The chain's CDR3 is CASSLDGSDYGYTF. CDR3 coding DNA: TGTGCCAGCAGCTTAGACGGGTCGGACTATGGCTACACCTTC.

The chain has TRBV11-2 and TRBJ1-2; perhaps TRBD1 as D (5 bases). The germline V and J ends were trimmed by 8 bases and 8 bases, with 12 bases remaining between them. Per the germline V gene, CDR1 is SGHAT and CDR2 is FQNNGV. The CDR3 runs to 11 residues. Here the CDR3 reads CASSTGAGYTF. CDR3 in DNA: TGTGCCAGCTCCACAGGAGCAGGCTACACCTTC.